What follows is one TCR beta chain and its context. Antigen unknown. This record belongs to a study of cytotoxic CD8 clonotypes in ibrutinib-treated CLL. The method was immunoSEQ multiplex PCR; TCRdb's version includes in-frame clones alone and lacks a portion of them. This sample has under 200,000 clones, with more than 75% found just once. Findings and limits, study-wide: Few clonotypes were public, and these shrank or held steady under treatment.

Trimming removed 5 bases from V and 7 bases from J; junction bases left unmatched: 12. CDR3 size: 15 residues. CDR1 and CDR2 from the germline V gene are SGHTA and FQGNSA. The chain is built from TRBV7-2 and TRBJ2-7, with 9 bases lining up with TRBD1. This specimen consisted of PBMCs, obtained after 12 months of ibrutinib treatment. This TCR came from a human donor with chronic lymphocytic leukemia. CDR3 loop: CASSTRQGVFNEQYF. CDR3 nucleotide sequence: TGTGCCAGCAGCACACGACAGGGGGTGTTTAATGAGCAGTACTTC.